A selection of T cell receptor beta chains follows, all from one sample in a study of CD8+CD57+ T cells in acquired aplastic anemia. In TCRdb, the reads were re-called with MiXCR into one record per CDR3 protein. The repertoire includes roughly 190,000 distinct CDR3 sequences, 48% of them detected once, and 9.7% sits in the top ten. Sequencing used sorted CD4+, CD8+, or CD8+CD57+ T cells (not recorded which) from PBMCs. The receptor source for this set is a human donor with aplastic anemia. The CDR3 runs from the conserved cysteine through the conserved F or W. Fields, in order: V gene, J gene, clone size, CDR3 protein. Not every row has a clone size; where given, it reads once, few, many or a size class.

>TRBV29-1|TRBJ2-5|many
CSVDAPDRAETQYF
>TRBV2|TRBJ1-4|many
CASGGNKLFF
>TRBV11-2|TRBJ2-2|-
CASTAYKVARLELFF
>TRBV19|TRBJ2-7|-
CASSRWGNEQYF
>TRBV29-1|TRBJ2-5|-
CSVEGGGNQETQYF
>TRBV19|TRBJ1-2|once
CASSIEAIIEGYGYTF
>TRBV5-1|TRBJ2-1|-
CASSLDSRHNEQFF
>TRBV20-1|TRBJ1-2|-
CSTIQGVSGYTF
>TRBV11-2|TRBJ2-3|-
CASSGYRGFGTDTQYF
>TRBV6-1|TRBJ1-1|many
CASTPGGRNTEAFF
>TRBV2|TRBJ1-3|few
CASSQVSSGNTIYF
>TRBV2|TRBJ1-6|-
CASSDPSGGPNSPLHF
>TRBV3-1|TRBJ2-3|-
CASSQVSTDTQYF
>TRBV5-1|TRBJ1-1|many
CASSQGGYTEAFF
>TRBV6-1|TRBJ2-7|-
CASSRTTSGVSSYEQYF
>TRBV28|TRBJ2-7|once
CAAGGKGSSYEQYF
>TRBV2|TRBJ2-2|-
CASTSMQDTGELFF
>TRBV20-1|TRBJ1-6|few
CSASQDRVSPLHF
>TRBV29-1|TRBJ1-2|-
CSVDTSRGGGYTF
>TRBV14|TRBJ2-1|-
CASSQSSGGIGEQFF
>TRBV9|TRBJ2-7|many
CASSVGPPGEQYF
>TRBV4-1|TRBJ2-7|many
CASSQGVTGRAYEQYF
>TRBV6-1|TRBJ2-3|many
CASGAVSTDTQYF
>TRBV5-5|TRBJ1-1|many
CASSRQGGDTEAFF
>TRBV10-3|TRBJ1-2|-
CASRTGPPDHGYTF
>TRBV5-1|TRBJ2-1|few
CASSSLAGGGNEQFF
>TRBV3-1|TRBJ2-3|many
CASSLGKDTQYF
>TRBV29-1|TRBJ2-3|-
CSVTSTLSTDTQYF
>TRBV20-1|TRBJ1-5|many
CSATKNGAGGQPQHF
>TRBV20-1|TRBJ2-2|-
CSATPGAANTGELFF
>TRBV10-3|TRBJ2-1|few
CAITDQTSRADNEQFF
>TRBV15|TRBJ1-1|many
CATSRFQGQGTEAFF
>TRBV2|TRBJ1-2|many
CASSSLEPGGYGYTF
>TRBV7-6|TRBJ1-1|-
CASSLPEGNTEAFF
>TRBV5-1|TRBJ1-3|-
CASSSGTEGSPIYF
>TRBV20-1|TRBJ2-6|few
CSAMGIGANVLTF
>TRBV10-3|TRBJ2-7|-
CAISVGGRGPYEQYF
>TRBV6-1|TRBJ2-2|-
CASSPPGDTGELFF
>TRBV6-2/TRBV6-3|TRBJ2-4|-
CASSYSRELAKNIQYF
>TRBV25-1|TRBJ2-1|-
CASSERASGDNEQFF
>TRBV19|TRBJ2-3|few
CASTPMGGTDTQYF
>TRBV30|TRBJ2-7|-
CAWSGTGPSYYEQYF
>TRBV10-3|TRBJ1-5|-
CAISPTTPGNQPQHF
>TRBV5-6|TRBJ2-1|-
CASSTIGQGNDEQFF
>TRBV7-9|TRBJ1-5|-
CASRDRVGQPQHF
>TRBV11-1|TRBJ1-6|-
CASSLAETQVNSPLHF
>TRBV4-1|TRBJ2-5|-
CASSETSETQYF
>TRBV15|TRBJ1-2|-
CATSDRTNYGYTF
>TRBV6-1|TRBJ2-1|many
CASSRSASNNEQFF
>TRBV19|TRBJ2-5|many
CASSIGWGGETQYF
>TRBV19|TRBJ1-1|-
CASSIPRLGYTEAFF
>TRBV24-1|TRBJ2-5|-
CATSDPVGGWETQYF
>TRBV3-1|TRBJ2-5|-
CASSQETGRSKTQYF
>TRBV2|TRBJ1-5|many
CASSLRKGLGNQPQHF
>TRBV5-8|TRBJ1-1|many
CASSLAWDTEAFF